This passage covers 17 T cell receptor beta chains from one sample sequenced in a study of T cell responses to AZD1222 COVID-19 vaccine. TCRdb's table, derived via immunoSEQ multiplex PCR, lists solely in-frame clones and lacks some. The sample lists roughly 77,000 clones, roughly 86% occurring once. The specimen was peripheral blood, collected on day 0 of MenACWY control vaccination. These receptors all come from an adult in good health.

This clone appeared a single time. The CDR3 DNA reads TGTGCCAGCAGCCCAGTAGGTAGCGCGGGCTCCTACAATGAGCAGTTCTTC. The encoded protein is CASSPVGSAGSYNEQFF. The chain combines TRBV7-2 with TRBJ2-1, with TRBD2 as a possible D gene (5 bases). V lost 5 bases and J 0 bases, leaving 17 bases between the germline ends. The CDR3 extends over 17 amino acids. Germline CDR1 reads SGHTA; CDR2 reads FQGNSA.

There are a few counts of this clone. The chain has TRBV9 and TRBJ2-7; D is ambiguous. The CDR3 runs to 14 residues. Germline CDR1 is SGDLS and CDR2 is YYNGEE. V lost 0 bases to trimming and J lost 2 bases, with 9 bases between them. CDR3 nucleotides: TGTGCCAGCAGCGTAGATAGGTTCACCTACGAGCAGTACTTC. Translation: CASSVDRFTYEQYF.

The J gene is TRBJ1-1, the V gene TRBV5-6; a possible D gene is TRBD1 (6 bases). The CDR3 loop spans 13 amino acids. Trimming stripped 6 bases from V and 1 base from J, with 10 bases between. Germline-derived CDR1 and CDR2 are SGHDT and YYEEEE. CDR3 region: CASTRTANTEAFF. CDR3 DNA: TGTGCCAGCACCCGGACAGCGAACACTGAAGCTTTCTTT.

The chain carries TRBV19 and TRBJ1-2; D not resolved. The CDR3 runs to 16 residues. Germline CDR1 and CDR2: LNHDA and SQIVND (reference sequence). The ends were cut back, 6 bases at V and 0 bases at J, with 17 bases in the middle. The CDR3 loop is CASRSARLRSNYGYTF. The CDR3 nucleotides are TGTGCCAGTAGGTCCGCCCGGTTAAGATCTAACTATGGCTACACCTTC.

This chain's CDR3 is CASSSTSGGWEQYF. In nucleotides, the CDR3 is TGTGCCAGCAGCTCAACCAGCGGGGGATGGGAGCAGTACTTC. The gene calls are TRBV7-2 and TRBJ2-7; 8 bases are a match to TRBD2. Germline V CDR1 and CDR2: SGHTA, FQGNSA. With 4 bases clipped from V and 7 bases from J, the junction kept 9 bases outside the gene matches. This CDR3 has 14 residues. Together with reference TRBV7-2 and TRBJ2-7, the CDR3 gives the full variable domain: GAGVSQSPSNKVTEKGKDVELRCDPISGHTALYWYRQSLGQGLEFLIYFQGNSAPDKSGLPSDRFSAERTGGSVSTLTIQRTQQEDSAVYLCASSSTSGGWEQYFGPGTRLTVT.

This clone was detected a few times. The V call is TRBV11-2, the J call TRBJ2-2; D remains unclear. The CDR3 covers 14 residues. The V gene lost 5 bases and the J gene lost 3 bases, with 10 bases spanning the gap. CDR1 and CDR2 (germline): SGHAT, FQNNGV. For the CDR3, the DNA is TGTGCCAGCAGCCACCCCCCGGACACCGGGGAGCTGTTTTTT. This sequence encodes CASSHPPDTGELFF. The complete variable domain, with remaining parts taken from reference TRBV11-2 and TRBJ2-2, reads EAGVAQSPRYKIIEKRQSVAFWCNPISGHATLYWYQQILGQGPKLLIQFQNNGVVDDSQLPKDRFSAERLKGVDSTLKIQPAKLEDSAVYLCASSHPPDTGELFFGEGSRLTVL.

The V call is TRBV7-8, the J call TRBJ2-5; D is undetermined. V was cut by 4 bases and J by 5 bases, with 5 bases left in between. CDR3 size: 11 residues. Germline V lookup: CDR1 SGHVS, CDR2 FQNEAQ. The CDR3 bases are TGTGCCAGCAGCTCCTGGGAGACCCAGTACTTC. This codes for CASSSWETQYF.

This chain's CDR3 is CASSQVTGGNTEAFF. The DNA for the CDR3 is TGTGCCAGCAGCCAAGTCACAGGGGGAAACACTGAAGCTTTCTTT. This chain connects TRBV3-1 (or the pseudogene TRBV3-2) to TRBJ1-1; the match to TRBD1 covers 8 bases. With V trimmed by 1 base and J by 2 bases, 3 bases remained unmatched. CDR1 and CDR2 from the germline V gene are LGHDT and YNNKEL (reference sequence). The CDR3 runs 15 residues.

The chain is built from TRBV11-2 and TRBJ2-3; 12 positions agree with TRBD2. V lost 1 base, J lost 4 bases, and 9 bases stayed unmatched. This CDR3 contains 18 residues. Germline CDR1 is SGHAT and CDR2 is FQNNGV. The DNA for the CDR3 is TGTGCCAGCAGCTTAGTCGCTTTACCTAGCGGGGGGGCAGATACGCAGTATTTT. Its translation is CASSLVALPSGGADTQYF.

The chain links TRBV2 to TRBJ1-1; possible D gene TRBD1, 5 bases. The CDR3 has 13 residues. Germline V gene data show CDR1 as SNHLY and CDR2 as FYNNEI. V dropped 6 bases and J dropped 1 base, with 9 bases sitting between them. The CDR3 spells CASRWGGNTEAFF. The CDR3 nucleotides read TGTGCCAGCAGGTGGGGGGGGAACACTGAAGCTTTCTTT. The variable domain in full, with the rest retrieved from reference TRBV2 and TRBJ1-1, is EPEVTQTPSHQVTQMGQEVILRCVPISNHLYFYWYRQILGQKVEFLVSFYNNEISEKSEIFDDQFSVERPDGSNFTLKIRSTKLEDSAMYFCASRWGGNTEAFFGQGTRLTVV.

The chain joins TRBV7-2 to TRBJ2-1; D may be TRBD2 (5 bases). This CDR3 has 15 amino acids. Germline V CDR1 and CDR2: SGHTA, FQGNSA. Trimming took 1 base from V and 5 from J, leaving 12 bases between them. CDR3 sequence reads: CASSLGRPGHNEQFF. The CDR3 DNA reads TGTGCCAGCAGCTTAGGGAGGCCAGGTCACAATGAGCAGTTCTTC.

In nucleotides, the CDR3 is TGTGCCAGTAGTCTGGGACACGCGAACACCGGGGAGCTGTTTTTT. Protein sequence: CASSLGHANTGELFF. The genes are TRBV19 and TRBJ2-2, with D tentatively TRBD1 (6 bases). V was pared by 5 bases and J by 0 bases, with 10 bases between. Germline V gives CDR1 LNHDA, CDR2 SQIVND (reference sequence). The CDR3 contains 15 residues. Looking up the rest from reference TRBV19 and TRBJ2-2 gives the full variable domain: DGGITQSPKYLFRKEGQNVTLSCEQNLNHDAMYWYRQDPGQGLRLIYYSQIVNDFQKGDIAEGYSVSREKKESFPLTVTSAQKNPTAFYLCASSLGHANTGELFFGEGSRLTVL.

J is TRBJ2-7 and V is TRBV28, with D perhaps matching TRBD1 or TRBD2 (6 bases each). The germline gives CDR1 MDHEN, CDR2 SYDVKM. CDR3 size: 16 residues. V was shortened by 7 bases and J by 3 bases, with 22 bases between the two germline ends. CDR3 region: CASTPNRGLGHYEQYF. The DNA for the CDR3 is TGTGCCAGCACCCCTAATCGGGGACTGGGACACTACGAGCAGTACTTC.

The chain has TRBV3-1 (or the pseudogene TRBV3-2) and TRBJ2-5; 9 bases fit TRBD1. This CDR3 has 13 residues. The V gene end was trimmed by 9 bases and the J gene end by 2 bases; junction bases not matched to a gene: 4. The germline CDR1 and CDR2 sequences are LGHDT and YNNKEL (reference sequence). The CDR3 sequence: CASMGQGQETQYF. As DNA, the CDR3 is TGTGCCAGTATGGGACAGGGTCAAGAGACCCAGTACTTC.

The J gene is TRBJ1-4, the V gene TRBV5-1; no definite D call. Trimming cost V 0 bases and J 8 bases, with 11 bases left between them. This CDR3 comprises 14 residues. Germline V gene sequence: CDR1 SGHRS, CDR2 YFSETQ. The DNA for the CDR3 is TGCGCCAGCAGCTTGGCGGGGATTGGGGAAAAACTGTTTTTT. Translating it yields CASSLAGIGEKLFF.

The rearrangement uses TRBV7-6 and TRBJ2-7; D ambiguous. The CDR3 contains 15 residues. V dropped 0 bases and J dropped 0 bases, with 9 bases sitting between them. CDR1 is SGHVS, CDR2 FNYEAQ, per germline. The CDR3 DNA reads TGTGCCAGCAGCTTAGCGGACGGGCCCTCCTACGAGCAGTACTTC. Residues: CASSLADGPSYEQYF.

The chain recombines TRBV10-3 with TRBJ1-2; 8 positions match TRBD1. Germline CDR1 reads ENHRY; CDR2 reads SYGVKD. There are 16 residues in the CDR3. V was pared by 6 bases and J by 0 bases, with 9 bases of the junction left unmatched. The CDR3 DNA is TGTGCCATCAGACAGGGGGGCCTCACTACTAACTATGGCTACACCTTC. This gives the protein CAIRQGGLTTNYGYTF.